This is a list of T cell receptor beta chains from one sample in a study of T cell responses to AZD1222 COVID-19 vaccine. Sequencing used immunoSEQ multiplex PCR; TCRdb keeps in-frame clones, though not all of them. In the table there are approximately 84,000 clones, 80% to 90% of which are singletons. Sequencing was performed on peripheral blood, taken on day 0 of AZD1222 vaccination. These receptors all come from an adult in good health. Each CDR3 is given with its conserved first and last residue. D genes are given only for firm matches. Expanded clones are given a class, and other clones once, few, many or no size at all.

clone_size	v_call	j_call	d_call	cdr3_aa	cdr3_nt
-	TRBV7-9	TRBJ2-3	TRBD1	CAEAGQGRTDTQYF	TGTGCCGAGGCGGGACAGGGGAGGACAGATACGCAGTATTTT
-	TRBV5-1	TRBJ1-1	TRBD1	CASSGGTGGTEAFF	TGCGCCAGCAGCGGCGGGACAGGGGGCACTGAAGCTTTCTTT
-	TRBV19	TRBJ2-1	-	CASMDLRSYNEQFF	TGTGCCAGTATGGACCTTCGCTCCTACAATGAGCAGTTCTTC
once	TRBV9	TRBJ1-3	-	CASSVDRDDTIYF	TGTGCCAGCAGCGTAGACAGGGATGACACCATATATTTT
-	TRBV27	TRBJ1-5	TRBD1	CASSLEGQGNQPQHF	TGTGCCAGCAGTTTGGAGGGACAGGGGAATCAGCCCCAGCATTTT
-	TRBV5-4	TRBJ2-5	TRBD2	CASSKGTSGRRETQYF	TGTGCCAGCAGCAAAGGGACTAGCGGGAGGCGCGAGACCCAGTACTTC
-	TRBV5-5	TRBJ2-7	-	CASSRRRGSSYEQYF	TGTGCCAGCAGCCGGAGACGGGGGAGCTCCTACGAGCAGTACTTC
-	TRBV9	TRBJ1-5	TRBD1	CASGQGVSNQPQHF	TGTGCCAGCGGACAGGGTGTAAGCAATCAGCCCCAGCATTTT
-	TRBV19	TRBJ2-7	-	CASSKRSAASYEQYF	TGTGCCAGTAGTAAGCGGAGCGCTGCTTCCTACGAGCAGTACTTC
-	TRBV18	TRBJ2-2	TRBD2	CASSPPGTRGTGELFF	TGTGCCAGCTCACCACCGGGGACTAGAGGTACCGGGGAGCTGTTTTTT
-	TRBV20-1	TRBJ2-7	-	CSANRGGEQYF	TGCAGTGCCAACAGGGGGGGCGAGCAGTACTTC
-	TRBV11-2	TRBJ1-4	-	CASSLDVGRGNEKLFF	TGTGCCAGCAGCTTAGATGTCGGCAGGGGTAATGAAAAACTGTTTTTT
-	TRBV28	TRBJ1-6	-	CASTRVRRHNSPLHF	TGTGCCAGCACCCGCGTGAGGAGGCATAATTCACCCCTCCACTTT
-	TRBV6-1	TRBJ2-5	TRBD2	CASSPGGIGETQYF	TGTGCCAGCTCCCCCGGGGGGATTGGAGAGACCCAGTACTTC
-	TRBV28	TRBJ2-6	-	CASSSRAVYGGANVLTF	TGTGCCAGCAGTTCCAGGGCGGTTTACGGTGGGGCCAACGTCCTGACTTTC
-	TRBV12-5	TRBJ2-3	-	CASGLRETVTDTQYF	TGTGCTAGTGGTTTAAGAGAGACTGTCACAGATACGCAGTATTTT
-	TRBV19	TRBJ2-7	TRBD2	CASSDSGMRNEQYF	TGTGCCAGTAGCGATAGCGGGATGAGGAACGAGCAGTACTTC
-	TRBV19	TRBJ2-7	-	CASSSHLPPNEQYF	TGTGCCAGTAGTTCCCACCTCCCCCCCAACGAGCAGTACTTC